This T cell receptor (beta chain) derives from a study of T cells after yellow fever vaccination. CDR3 length equals 14 residues. The germline CDR1 and CDR2 sequences are KGHSH and LQKENI. V gave up 3 bases and J gave up 5 bases; unmatched junction bases: 6. This clonotype was recorded a few times. MiXCR was run by TCRdb on the 5' RACE reads, yielding one entry per CDR3 protein. The data hold some 550,000 distinct CDR3 sequences, with less than 20% observed a single time. Sequencing was performed on PBMCs, taken 15 days after the yellow fever booster vaccination. The TCR comes from a man in his thirties or forties who received the YFV17D yellow fever vaccine. J is TRBJ2-7 and V is TRBV18, with 8 bases identical to TRBD1. In DNA form, the CDR3 reads TGTGCCAGCTCACCGTCGGACAGGGCCCACGAGCAGTACTTC. Amino acid sequence: CASSPSDRAHEQYF.